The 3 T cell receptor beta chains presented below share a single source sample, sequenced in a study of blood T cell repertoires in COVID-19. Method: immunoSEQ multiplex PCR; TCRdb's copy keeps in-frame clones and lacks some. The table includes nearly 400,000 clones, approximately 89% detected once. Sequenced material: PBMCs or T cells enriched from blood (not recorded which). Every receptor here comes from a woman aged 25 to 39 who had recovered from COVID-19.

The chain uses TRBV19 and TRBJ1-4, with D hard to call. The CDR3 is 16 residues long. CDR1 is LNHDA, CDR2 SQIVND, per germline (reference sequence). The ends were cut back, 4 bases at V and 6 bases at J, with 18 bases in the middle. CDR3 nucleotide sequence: TGTGCCAGTAGTACCCCCGAGGAGGTATTGGATGAAAAACTGTTTTTT. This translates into CASSTPEEVLDEKLFF. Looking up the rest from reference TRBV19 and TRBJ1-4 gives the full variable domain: DGGITQSPKYLFRKEGQNVTLSCEQNLNHDAMYWYRQDPGQGLRLIYYSQIVNDFQKGDIAEGYSVSREKKESFPLTVTSAQKNPTAFYLCASSTPEEVLDEKLFFGSGTQLSVL.

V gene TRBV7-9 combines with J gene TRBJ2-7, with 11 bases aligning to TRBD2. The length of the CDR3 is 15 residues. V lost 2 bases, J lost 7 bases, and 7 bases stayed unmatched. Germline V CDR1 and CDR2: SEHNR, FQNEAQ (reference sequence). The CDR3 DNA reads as TGTGCCAGCAGCTTATCCCTAGCGGGAGGAAGGGAGCAGTACTTC. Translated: CASSLSLAGGREQYF.

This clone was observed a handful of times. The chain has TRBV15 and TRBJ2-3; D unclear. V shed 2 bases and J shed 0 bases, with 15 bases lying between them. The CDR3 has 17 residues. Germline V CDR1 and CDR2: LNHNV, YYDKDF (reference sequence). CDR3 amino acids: CATSRHSTLLSTDTQYF. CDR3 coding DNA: TGTGCCACCAGCAGACACTCAACTCTGTTAAGCACAGATACGCAGTATTTT.